These 6 T cell receptor beta chains were all obtained from the same sample, sequenced in a study of CD8+ T cells in alopecia areata. Extracted from the samples, RNA was reverse transcribed into cDNA to serve as the sequencing template. Generated by immunoSEQ multiplex PCR, the TCRdb table keeps only in-frame clones and is missing some. The sample lists over 150,000 clones, 59% occurring once. Sequenced here: CD4+ T cells sorted from blood, sampled at week 0. The receptors originated from a human donor with alopecia areata.

This clone was counted a few times. V and J are TRBV7-9 and TRBJ1-1; 9 bases line up with TRBD1. This CDR3 spans 15 amino acids. V shed 5 bases, J shed 1 base, and the junction held 5 bases outside the gene matches. Looked up from germline, CDR1 is SEHNR and CDR2 is FQNEAQ (reference sequence). For the CDR3, the DNA is TGTGCCAGCAGCCCGGACAGGGGACGGAACACTGAAGCTTTCTTT. It is translated as CASSPDRGRNTEAFF.

Many counts were recorded for this clone. This sequence joins TRBV6-6 and TRBJ1-4; D not resolved. This CDR3 is built from 12 residues. Trimming removed 7 bases at V and 8 bases at J, with 11 bases between. Germline-derived CDR1 and CDR2 are MNHNY and SVGAGI (reference sequence). As DNA, the CDR3 is TGTGCCAGCAAAACCTCCGGCGAAAAACTGTTTTTT. Its translation is CASKTSGEKLFF.

With regard to this clone: The germline gene is not matched at one end of the junction; a read error may be the cause. The genes are TRBV29-1 and TRBJ2-7, with TRBD1 as a possible D gene (6 bases). CDR1 and CDR2 from the germline V gene are SQVTM and ANQGSEA. This CDR3 is 13 amino acids long. The CDR3 region is CSVEGTRPYEQYF. As DNA, the CDR3 is TGCAGCGTCGAAGGGACAAGACCCTACGAGCAGTACTTC.

This clone was picked up a small number of times. The germline gene is not matched at one end of the junction; a read error may be the cause. The genes are TRBV7-2 and TRBJ2-3; a weak D match, TRBD1 (6 bases). CDR3 length: 11 amino acids. Per the germline V gene, CDR1 is SGHTA and CDR2 is FQGNSA. CDR3 residues: CASSLALDSSF. In DNA form, the CDR3 reads TGTGCCAGCAGCTTAGCCCTGGACAGTAGCTTT.

The V call is TRBV6-5, the J call TRBJ2-2, with 7 bases lining up with TRBD1. Germline loops: CDR1 MNHEY, CDR2 SVGAGI. V was clipped by 4 bases and J by 5 bases; unmatched bases: 7. The length of the CDR3 is 15 residues. CDR3 nucleotides: TGTGCCAGCAGTTCCCCAGGGGGTCGGACCGGGGAGCTGTTTTTT. This encodes CASSSPGGRTGELFF.

A few counts support this clone. CDR3 sequence (DNA): TGTGCCAGCTCACCAAAGGGGGATCCCTCCTACGAGCAGTACTTC. Translation: CASSPKGDPSYEQYF. The chain is built from TRBV18 and TRBJ2-7, with D tentatively TRBD1 (6 bases). Trimming stripped 2 bases from V and 0 bases from J, with 11 bases between. Per the germline V gene, CDR1 is KGHSH and CDR2 is LQKENI. The CDR3 has 15 amino acids.